The table lists the clone carrying this TCR beta chain with many counts. The antigen is unknown. Primers for the PCR totalled 60 Vbeta and 13 Jbeta. Only in-frame clones appear in the TCRdb table, and some are missing; sequencing was by immunoSEQ multiplex PCR. The repertoire holds under 200,000 clones, with roughly 80% as singletons. This record comes from a study of cytomegalovirus exposure and HLA in healthy donors. Overall study findings and caveats: Researchers reported in a later analysis that common viral pathogens appeared linked to several top clusters. Upon later analysis, TCR association rates were observed to vary by HLA locus, being highest for DRB1 and lowest for HLA-C. Likely technical artifact: a cluster of highly shared sequence variants. Prior analysis indicated that the majority of TCR beta V segments exhibited productivity approximately 87% or approximately 30% of the time.

The CDR3 has 17 amino acids. Trimming cost V 5 bases and J 11 bases; bases outside gene matches: 23. From germline, CDR1 is SGHTA and CDR2 FQGNSA. The receptor comes from a woman aged 18-35 years in good health and CMV-seronegative. The chain links TRBV7-2 to TRBJ1-1, with TRBD1 matching 7 bases. The sequencing sample was made of PBMCs. The CDR3 protein is CASSQDKGGLGGLAAFF. Written as DNA, the CDR3 is TGTGCCAGCAGCCAAGATAAAGGGGGCCTTGGGGGGCTGGCCGCTTTCTTT.